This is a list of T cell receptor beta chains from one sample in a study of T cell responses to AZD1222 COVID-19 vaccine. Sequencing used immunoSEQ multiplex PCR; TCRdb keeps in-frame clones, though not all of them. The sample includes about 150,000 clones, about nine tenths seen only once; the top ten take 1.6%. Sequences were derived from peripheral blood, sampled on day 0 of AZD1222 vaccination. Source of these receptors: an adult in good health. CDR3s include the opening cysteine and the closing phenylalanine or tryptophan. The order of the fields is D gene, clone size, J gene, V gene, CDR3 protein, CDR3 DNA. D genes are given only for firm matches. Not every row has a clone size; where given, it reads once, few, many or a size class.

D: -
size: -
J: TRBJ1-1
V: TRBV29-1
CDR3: CSVERANTEAFF
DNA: TGCAGCGTTGAGAGGGCGAACACTGAAGCTTTCTTT

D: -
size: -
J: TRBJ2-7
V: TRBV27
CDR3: CANVIGALERVPQGEQYF
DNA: TGTGCCAACGTCATTGGGGCGCTGGAGCGGGTGCCCCAGGGCGAGCAGTACTTC

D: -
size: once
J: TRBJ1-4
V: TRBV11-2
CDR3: CASSLTGGATNEKLFF
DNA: TGTGCCAGCAGTTTAACGGGGGGTGCAACTAATGAAAAACTGTTTTTT

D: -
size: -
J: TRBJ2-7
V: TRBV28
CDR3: CASTPQSSYEQYF
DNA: TGTGCCAGCACCCCGCAGAGCTCCTACGAGCAGTACTTC

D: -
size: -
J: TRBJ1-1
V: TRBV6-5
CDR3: CASTPAGRTEAFF
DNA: TGTGCCAGCACCCCGGCGGGGAGGACTGAAGCTTTCTTT

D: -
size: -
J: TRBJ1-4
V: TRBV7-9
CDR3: CASSLGVTRMGEKLFF
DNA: TGTGCCAGCAGCTTAGGAGTGACCCGAATGGGTGAAAAACTGTTTTTT

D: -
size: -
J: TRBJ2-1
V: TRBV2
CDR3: CASRRLQGDEQFF
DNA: TGTGCCAGCAGGAGGCTACAGGGTGATGAGCAGTTCTTC

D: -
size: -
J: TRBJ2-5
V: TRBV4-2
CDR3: CASSQGTAAGQETQYF
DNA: TGTGCCAGCAGCCAAGGTACAGCAGCGGGCCAAGAGACCCAGTACTTC

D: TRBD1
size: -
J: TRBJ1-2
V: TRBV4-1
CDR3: CASSQDWDSPNYGYTF
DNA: TGCGCCAGCAGCCAAGACTGGGACAGCCCTAACTATGGCTACACCTTC

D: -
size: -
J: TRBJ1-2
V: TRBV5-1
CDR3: CASSPGTVNYGYTF
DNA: TGCGCCAGCAGCCCCGGGACCGTTAACTATGGCTACACCTTC

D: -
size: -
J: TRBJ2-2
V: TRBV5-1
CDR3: CASSPRTANTGELFF
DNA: TGCGCCAGCAGCCCCCGGACAGCGAACACCGGGGAGCTGTTTTTT

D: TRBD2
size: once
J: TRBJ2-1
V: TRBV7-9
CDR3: CASSPSGGVYHEQFF
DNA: TGTGCCAGCAGTCCTAGCGGGGGGGTATACCATGAGCAGTTCTTC

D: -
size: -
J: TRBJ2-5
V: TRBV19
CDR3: CASRGTPQETQYF
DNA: TGTGCCAGTAGAGGGACTCCTCAAGAGACCCAGTACTTC

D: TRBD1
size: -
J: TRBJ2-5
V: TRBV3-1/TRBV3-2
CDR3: CASSQVIQGAEETQYF
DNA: TGTGCCAGCAGCCAAGTCATACAGGGGGCGGAAGAGACCCAGTACTTC

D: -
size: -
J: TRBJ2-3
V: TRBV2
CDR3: CASRSTDTQYF
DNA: TGTGCCAGCAGGAGCACAGATACGCAGTATTTT

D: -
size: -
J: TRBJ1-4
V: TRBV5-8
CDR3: CASSLDSTNEKLFF
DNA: TGTGCCAGCAGCTTAGACAGTACTAATGAAAAACTGTTTTTT

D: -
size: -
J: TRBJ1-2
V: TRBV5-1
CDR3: CASSIGQSGVLNYGYTF
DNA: TGCGCCAGCAGCATAGGACAGTCCGGCGTTTTAAACTATGGCTACACCTTC

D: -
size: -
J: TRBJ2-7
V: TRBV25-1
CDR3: CASTQLGAGQAYEQYF
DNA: TGTGCCAGCACCCAATTGGGGGCAGGGCAGGCCTACGAGCAGTACTTC

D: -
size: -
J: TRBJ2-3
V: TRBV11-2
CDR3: CASSLAGARTDTQYF
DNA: TGTGCCAGCAGCTTAGCGGGAGCAAGGACAGATACGCAGTATTTT

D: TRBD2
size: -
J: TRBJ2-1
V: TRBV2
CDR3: CASSGTSGMYRREQFF
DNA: TGTGCCAGCAGCGGGACTAGCGGGATGTATAGGCGAGAGCAGTTCTTC

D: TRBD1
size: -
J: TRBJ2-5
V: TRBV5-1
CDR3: CASTQGDQETQYF
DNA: TGCGCCAGCACCCAGGGGGACCAAGAGACCCAGTACTTC

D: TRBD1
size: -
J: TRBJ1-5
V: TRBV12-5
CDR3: CASGPGPGQGYSNQPQHF
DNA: TGTGCTAGTGGTCCTGGTCCCGGACAGGGGTATAGCAATCAGCCCCAGCATTTT

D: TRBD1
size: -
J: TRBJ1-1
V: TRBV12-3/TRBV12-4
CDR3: CASSRTGGAEAFF
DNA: TGTGCCAGCAGTCGGACAGGGGGCGCTGAAGCTTTCTTT

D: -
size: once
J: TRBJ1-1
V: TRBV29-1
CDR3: CSVVRQMNTEAFF
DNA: TGCAGCGTTGTTCGGCAGATGAACACTGAAGCTTTCTTT

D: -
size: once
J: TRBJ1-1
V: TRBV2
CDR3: CASTPVRENTEAFF
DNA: TGTGCCAGCACCCCGGTGAGGGAGAACACTGAAGCTTTCTTT

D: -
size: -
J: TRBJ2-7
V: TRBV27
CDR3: CASSWGLTYEQYF
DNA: TGTGCCAGCAGTTGGGGCCTAACTTACGAGCAGTACTTC

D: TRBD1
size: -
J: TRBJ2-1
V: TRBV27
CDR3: CASSLDRGYQNEQFF
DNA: TGTGCCAGCAGTTTAGACAGGGGGTATCAAAATGAGCAGTTCTTC

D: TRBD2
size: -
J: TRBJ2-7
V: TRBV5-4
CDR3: CASSPGLAGADEQYF
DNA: TGTGCCAGCAGCCCCGGACTAGCGGGAGCGGACGAGCAGTACTTC